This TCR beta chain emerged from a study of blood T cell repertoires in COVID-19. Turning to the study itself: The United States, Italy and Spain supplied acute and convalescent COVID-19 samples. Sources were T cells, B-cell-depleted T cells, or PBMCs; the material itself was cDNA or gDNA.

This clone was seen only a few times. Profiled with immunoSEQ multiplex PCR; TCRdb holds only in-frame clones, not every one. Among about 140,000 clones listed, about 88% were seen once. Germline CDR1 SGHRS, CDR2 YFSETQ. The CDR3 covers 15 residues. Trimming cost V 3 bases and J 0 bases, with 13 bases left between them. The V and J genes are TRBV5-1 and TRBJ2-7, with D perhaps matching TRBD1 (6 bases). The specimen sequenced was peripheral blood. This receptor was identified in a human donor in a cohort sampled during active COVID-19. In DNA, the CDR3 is TGCGCCAGCAGCTACAACAGGGTACCCTCCTACGAGCAGTACTTC. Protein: CASSYNRVPSYEQYF.